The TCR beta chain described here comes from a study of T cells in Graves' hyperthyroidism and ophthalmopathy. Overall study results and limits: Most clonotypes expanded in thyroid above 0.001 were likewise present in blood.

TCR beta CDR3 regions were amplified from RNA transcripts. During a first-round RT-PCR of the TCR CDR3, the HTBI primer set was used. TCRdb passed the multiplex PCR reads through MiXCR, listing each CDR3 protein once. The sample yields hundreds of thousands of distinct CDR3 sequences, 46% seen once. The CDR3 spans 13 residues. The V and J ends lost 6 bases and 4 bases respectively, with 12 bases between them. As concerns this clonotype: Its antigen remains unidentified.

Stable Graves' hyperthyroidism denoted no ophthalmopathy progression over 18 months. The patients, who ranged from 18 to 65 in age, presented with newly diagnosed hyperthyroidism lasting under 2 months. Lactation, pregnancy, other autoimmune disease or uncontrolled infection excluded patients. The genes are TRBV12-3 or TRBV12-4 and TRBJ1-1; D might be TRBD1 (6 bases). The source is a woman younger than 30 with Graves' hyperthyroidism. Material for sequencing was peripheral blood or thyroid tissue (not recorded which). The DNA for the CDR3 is TGTGCCAGCAGAAACAGGGTGGGCACTGAAGCTTTCTTT. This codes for CASRNRVGTEAFF.